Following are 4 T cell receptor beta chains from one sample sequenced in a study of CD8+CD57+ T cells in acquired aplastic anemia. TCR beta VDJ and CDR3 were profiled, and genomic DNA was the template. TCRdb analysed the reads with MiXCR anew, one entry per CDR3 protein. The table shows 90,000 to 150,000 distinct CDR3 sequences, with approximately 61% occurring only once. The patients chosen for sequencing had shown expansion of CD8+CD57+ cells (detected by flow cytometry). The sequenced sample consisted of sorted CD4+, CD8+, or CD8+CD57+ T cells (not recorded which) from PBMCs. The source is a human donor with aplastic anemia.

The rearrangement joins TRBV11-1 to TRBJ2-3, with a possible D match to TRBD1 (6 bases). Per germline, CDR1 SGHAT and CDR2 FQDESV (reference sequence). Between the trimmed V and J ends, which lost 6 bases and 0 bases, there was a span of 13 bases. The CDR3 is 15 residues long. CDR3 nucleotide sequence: TGTGCCAGCAGTCTTGGGACACCTAGCACAGATACGCAGTATTTT. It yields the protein CASSLGTPSTDTQYF.

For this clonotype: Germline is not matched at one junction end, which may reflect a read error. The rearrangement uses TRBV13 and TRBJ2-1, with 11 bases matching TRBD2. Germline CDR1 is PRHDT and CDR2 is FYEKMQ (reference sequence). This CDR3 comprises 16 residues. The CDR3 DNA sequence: TGTGCCAGCAGTTTAGGGACTAGCGGAAGACACAATGAGCAGTTCTTC. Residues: CASSLGTSGRHNEQFF.

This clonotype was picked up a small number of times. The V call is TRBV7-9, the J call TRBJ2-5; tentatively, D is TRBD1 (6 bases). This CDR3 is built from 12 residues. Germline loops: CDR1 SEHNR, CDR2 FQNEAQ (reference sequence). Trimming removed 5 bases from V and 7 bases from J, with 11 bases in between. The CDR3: CASSQRGGTQYF. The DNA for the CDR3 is TGTGCCAGCAGCCAAAGAGGGGGGACCCAGTACTTC.

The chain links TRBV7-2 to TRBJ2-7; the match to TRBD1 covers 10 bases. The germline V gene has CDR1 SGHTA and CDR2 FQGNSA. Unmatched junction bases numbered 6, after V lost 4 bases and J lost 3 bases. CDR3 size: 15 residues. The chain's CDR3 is CASSSGQGLYYEQYF. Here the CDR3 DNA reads TGTGCCAGCAGCTCGGGACAGGGGCTATACTACGAGCAGTACTTC.